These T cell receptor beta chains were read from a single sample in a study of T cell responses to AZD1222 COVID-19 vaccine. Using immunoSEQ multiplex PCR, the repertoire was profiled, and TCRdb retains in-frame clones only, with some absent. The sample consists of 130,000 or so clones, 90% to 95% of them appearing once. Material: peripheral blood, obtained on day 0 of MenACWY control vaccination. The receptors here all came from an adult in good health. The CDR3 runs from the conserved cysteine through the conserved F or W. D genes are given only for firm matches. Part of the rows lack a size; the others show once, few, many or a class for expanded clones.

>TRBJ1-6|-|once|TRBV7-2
CASSLIISGRGNSPLHF
TGTGCCAGCAGCTTAATCATCTCGGGACGGGGTAATTCACCCCTCCACTTT
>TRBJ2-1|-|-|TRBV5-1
CASSFTSLQRPYNEQFF
TGCGCCAGCAGCTTCACTAGCTTGCAAAGGCCCTACAATGAGCAGTTCTTC
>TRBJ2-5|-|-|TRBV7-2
CASSPGGKPQETQYF
TGTGCCAGCAGCCCGGGGGGCAAACCCCAAGAGACCCAGTACTTC
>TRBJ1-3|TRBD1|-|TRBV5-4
CASSRKSGTALAPSNTIYF
TGTGCCAGCAGTCGAAAGTCCGGGACAGCCTTAGCCCCGTCAAACACCATATATTTT
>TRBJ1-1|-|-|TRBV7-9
CASSLVGRGNSEAFF
TGTGCCAGCAGCTTAGTTGGCAGGGGAAACTCTGAAGCTTTCTTT
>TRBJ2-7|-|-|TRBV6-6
CASLGTTNEQYF
TGTGCCAGTTTGGGGACAACTAACGAGCAGTACTTC
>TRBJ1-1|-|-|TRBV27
CASSLGPLKGTEAFF
TGTGCCAGCAGTTTGGGGCCGCTGAAAGGCACTGAAGCTTTCTTT
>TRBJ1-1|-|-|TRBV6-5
CASRWHTEAFF
TGTGCCAGCCGCTGGCACACTGAAGCTTTCTTT
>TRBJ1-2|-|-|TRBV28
CASSYNRDNYGYTF
TGTGCCAGCAGCTATAACAGAGACAACTATGGCTACACCTTC
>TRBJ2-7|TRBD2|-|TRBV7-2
CASSPPRASGNYEQYF
TGTGCCAGCAGCCCCCCTAGGGCTAGCGGGAACTACGAGCAGTACTTC
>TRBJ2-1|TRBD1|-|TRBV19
CASSPTGGIYNEQFF
TGTGCCAGTAGCCCGACAGGGGGGATCTACAATGAGCAGTTCTTC
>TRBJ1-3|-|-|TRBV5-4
CASSQGLGGNTIYF
TGTGCCAGCAGCCAGGGTCTGGGGGGAAACACCATATATTTT
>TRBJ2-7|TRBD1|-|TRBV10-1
CANFSPAPGQGAREQYF
TGCGCCAATTTCAGCCCCGCCCCGGGACAGGGGGCGCGCGAGCAGTACTTC
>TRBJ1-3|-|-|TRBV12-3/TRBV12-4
CASSFKGNTIYF
TGTGCCAGCAGTTTTAAGGGAAACACCATATATTTT
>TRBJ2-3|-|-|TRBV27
CASSLSTGTQYF
TGTGCCAGCAGTTTATCTACGGGTACGCAGTATTTT
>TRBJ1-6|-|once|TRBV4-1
CASGHQALSGNSPLHF
TGCGCCAGCGGCCATCAGGCCCTATCGGGAAATTCACCCCTCCACTTT
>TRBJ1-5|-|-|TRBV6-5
CASSYSENQPQHF
TGTGCCAGCAGCTACAGTGAAAATCAGCCCCAGCATTTT
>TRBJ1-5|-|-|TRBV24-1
CATSDNREAQPQHF
TGTGCCACCAGTGATAACAGGGAGGCTCAGCCCCAGCATTTT
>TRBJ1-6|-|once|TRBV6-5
CASSYTTGYNSPLHF
TGTGCCAGCAGTTACACAACCGGATATAATTCACCCCTCCACTTT
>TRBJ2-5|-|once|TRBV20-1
CSASNVWETQYF
TGCAGTGCTAGTAATGTATGGGAGACCCAGTACTTC
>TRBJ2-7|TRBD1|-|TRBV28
CASRLTGGTYEQYF
TGTGCCAGCAGGCTGACAGGGGGGACCTACGAGCAGTACTTC
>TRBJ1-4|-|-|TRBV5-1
CASSRHRVGHATNEKLFF
TGCGCCAGCAGTAGACACCGCGTGGGCCATGCAACTAATGAAAAACTGTTTTTT
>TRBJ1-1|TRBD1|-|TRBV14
CASSRQGWTEAFF
TGTGCCAGCAGCCGACAGGGCTGGACTGAAGCTTTCTTT
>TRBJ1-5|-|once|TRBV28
CASSPHTGTGNQPQHF
TGTGCCAGCAGTCCCCATACGGGTACGGGCAATCAGCCCCAGCATTTT
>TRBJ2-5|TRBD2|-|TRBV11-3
CASSLDRLAGGQETQYF
TGTGCCAGCAGCTTAGACCGACTAGCGGGGGGCCAAGAGACCCAGTACTTC
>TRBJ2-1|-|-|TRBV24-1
CATSDRTRDPYNEQFF
TGTGCCACCAGTGATCGGACCCGGGACCCTTACAATGAGCAGTTCTTC
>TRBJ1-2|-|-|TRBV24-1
CATSDLRRDGGYGYTF
TGTGCCACCAGTGATTTGCGACGAGACGGAGGCTATGGCTACACCTTC
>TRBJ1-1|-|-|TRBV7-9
CASSLESEYTEAFF
TGTGCCAGCAGCTTAGAGTCAGAATACACTGAAGCTTTCTTT
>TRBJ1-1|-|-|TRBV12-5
CASGLEGHLEAFF
TGTGCTAGTGGTTTGGAGGGGCACCTCGAAGCTTTCTTT
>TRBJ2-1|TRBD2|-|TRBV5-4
CASTFGGARGGFWNEQFF
TGTGCCAGCACATTTGGTGGTGCCCGCGGGGGGTTCTGGAATGAGCAGTTCTTC
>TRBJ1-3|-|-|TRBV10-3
CAISGWGSGNTIYF
TGTGCCATCAGTGGCTGGGGCTCTGGAAACACCATATATTTT
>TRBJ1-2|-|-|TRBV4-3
CASSQEGQFNYGYTF
TGCGCCAGCAGCCAAGAAGGACAATTTAACTATGGCTACACCTTC
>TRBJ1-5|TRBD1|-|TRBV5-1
CASSRGQGSNQPQHF
TGCGCCAGCAGCCGGGGACAGGGGTCCAATCAGCCCCAGCATTTT
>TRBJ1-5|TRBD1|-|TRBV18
CASSPQTDRVDQPQHF
TGTGCCAGCTCACCACAAACGGACAGGGTCGATCAGCCCCAGCATTTT
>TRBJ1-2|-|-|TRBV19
CASSISEGIGYTF
TGTGCCAGTAGTATATCGGAGGGGATTGGCTACACCTTC
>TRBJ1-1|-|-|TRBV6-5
CASSYSSWGSSTEAFF
TGTGCCAGCAGTTACTCGAGTTGGGGTTCCAGCACTGAAGCTTTCTTT
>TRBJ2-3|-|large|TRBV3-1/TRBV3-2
CASSQGSPIDTQYF
TGTGCCAGCAGCCAAGGGTCCCCGATTGATACGCAGTATTTT
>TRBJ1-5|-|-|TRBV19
CASSIWQGHSYSNQPQHF
TGTGCCAGTAGTATCTGGCAGGGACACTCCTATAGCAATCAGCCCCAGCATTTT
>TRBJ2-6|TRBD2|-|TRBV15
CATSNLVAGLSGANVLTF
TGTGCCACCAGCAACTTGGTAGCGGGACTCTCTGGGGCCAACGTCCTGACTTTC
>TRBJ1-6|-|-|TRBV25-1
CASKGEGSPLHF
TGTGCCAGCAAGGGGGAAGGCTCACCCCTCCACTTT
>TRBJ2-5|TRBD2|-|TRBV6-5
CASKTTSGVQETQYF
TGTGCCAGCAAGACGACTAGCGGAGTCCAAGAGACCCAGTACTTC
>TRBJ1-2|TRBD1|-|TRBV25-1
CASSEFGTGSYGYTF
TGTGCCAGCAGTGAATTCGGGACAGGGTCCTATGGCTACACCTTC
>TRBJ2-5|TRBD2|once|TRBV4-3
CASSQGTSGGTYQETQYF
TGCGCCAGCAGCCAGGGGACTAGCGGGGGGACGTACCAAGAGACCCAGTACTTC
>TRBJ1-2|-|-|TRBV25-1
CASSSGPWGQSGYGYTF
TGTGCCAGCAGTTCCGGGCCTTGGGGACAATCGGGGTATGGCTACACCTTC
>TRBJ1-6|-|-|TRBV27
CASSSSGGGGSPLHF
TGTGCCAGCAGTTCCTCGGGAGGCGGGGGTTCACCCCTCCACTTT
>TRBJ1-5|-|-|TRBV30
CAWSSSGALGNQPQHF
TGTGCCTGGAGTTCGAGCGGGGCCCTAGGCAATCAGCCCCAGCATTTT
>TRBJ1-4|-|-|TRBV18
CASSTTGTNEKLFF
TGTGCCAGCTCAACTACAGGGACTAATGAAAAACTGTTTTTT
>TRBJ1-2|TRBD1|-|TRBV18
CASSPPGGGYGYTF
TGTGCCAGCTCACCACCAGGGGGCGGCTATGGCTACACCTTC
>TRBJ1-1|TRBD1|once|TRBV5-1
CASSPRTGLDTEAFF
TGCGCCAGCAGCCCCCGGACAGGTTTGGACACTGAAGCTTTCTTT
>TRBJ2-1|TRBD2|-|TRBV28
CASNIGLAGPLREQFF
TGTGCCAGCAATATAGGACTAGCGGGACCGTTACGTGAGCAGTTCTTC
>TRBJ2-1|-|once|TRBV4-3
CASSPLGDYNEQFF
TGCGCCAGCAGCCCCCTGGGGGATTACAATGAGCAGTTCTTC
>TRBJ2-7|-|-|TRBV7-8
CASSSQATTYEQYF
TGTGCCAGCAGCTCTCAGGCGACCACCTACGAGCAGTACTTC
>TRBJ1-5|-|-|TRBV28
CASSPTPWGNQPQHF
TGTGCCAGCAGCCCTACACCCTGGGGCAATCAGCCCCAGCATTTT
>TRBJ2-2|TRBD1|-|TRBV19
CASSMRGQGTGELFF
TGTGCCAGTAGTATGAGGGGACAGGGAACCGGGGAGCTGTTTTTT
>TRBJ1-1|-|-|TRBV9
CASSAGQNTEAFF
TGTGCCAGCAGCGCCGGACAGAACACTGAAGCTTTCTTT
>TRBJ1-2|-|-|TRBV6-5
CASSTGTASDYGYTF
TGTGCCAGCAGCACCGGGACCGCATCAGACTATGGCTACACCTTC
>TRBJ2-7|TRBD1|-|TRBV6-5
CASSSGTALSYEQYF
TGTGCCAGCAGTTCTGGGACAGCCCTTTCCTACGAGCAGTACTTC